These T cell receptor beta chains were read from a single sample in a study of blood T cell repertoires in COVID-19. Clones were sequenced by immunoSEQ multiplex PCR, and TCRdb holds only the in-frame ones, with some missing. Seen here are about 440,000 clones, roughly 88% observed once, and the top ten hold around 13%. The specimen was peripheral blood. Receptor source: a woman between 45 and 60 years old with COVID-19, enrolled during active disease. Both conserved end residues are part of each CDR3. A D gene is named only where the DNA matches it firmly. Rows give clone size only sometimes, using once, few, many, or a class for an expanded clone.

TRBJ1-1	TRBV20-1	TRBD1	14	.	CSASDRGLDTEAFF	TGCAGTGCTAGTGACAGGGGGCTGGACACTGAAGCTTTCTTT
TRBJ2-1	TRBV5-1	TRBD2	15	.	CASSLGGGGYNEQFF	TGCGCCAGCAGCTTGGGCGGCGGGGGGTACAATGAGCAGTTCTTC
TRBJ2-5	TRBV3-1/TRBV3-2	TRBD2	14	.	CASSQDLAGETQYF	TGTGCCAGCAGCCAAGATCTAGCGGGAGAGACCCAGTACTTC
TRBJ2-1	TRBV6-1	.	16	.	CASSATQGKSSNEQFF	TGTGCCAGCAGTGCCACCCAGGGGAAGTCGTCCAATGAGCAGTTCTTC
TRBJ1-1	TRBV6-6	TRBD1	13	.	CASREGTAIEAFF	TGTGCCAGCAGGGAAGGGACAGCGATTGAAGCTTTCTTT
TRBJ2-1	TRBV11-2	TRBD1	17	.	CASSNPDRDRVSNEQFF	TGTGCCAGCAGCAACCCCGACCGGGACAGGGTAAGCAATGAGCAGTTCTTC
TRBJ1-1	TRBV2	.	12	.	CASSFDKQGAFF	TGTGCCAGCAGTTTTGACAAGCAAGGAGCTTTCTTT
TRBJ1-1	TRBV3-1/TRBV3-2	.	14	.	CASSRGMQPFEAFF	TGTGCCAGCAGCCGAGGGATGCAGCCGTTTGAAGCTTTCTTT
TRBJ1-2	TRBV3-1/TRBV3-2	.	12	.	CASSLDIYGYTF	TGTGCCAGCAGCCTTGACATCTATGGCTACACCTTC
TRBJ2-7	TRBV6-5	TRBD2	15	.	CASTLSPGGRYEQYF	TGTGCCAGCACCCTAAGCCCCGGGGGGAGGTACGAGCAGTACTTC
TRBJ1-2	TRBV4-1	TRBD1	16	.	CASSQEGTGFAYGYTF	TGCGCCAGCAGCCAAGAAGGGACAGGGTTCGCCTATGGCTACACCTTC
TRBJ2-1	TRBV30	TRBD2	15	.	CAWSPGLAGSNEQFF	TGTGCCTGGAGTCCAGGACTAGCGGGGAGCAATGAGCAGTTCTTC
TRBJ2-2	TRBV24-1	TRBD2	16	.	CATSAPGLANTGELFF	TGTGCCACCAGTGCACCGGGACTAGCGAACACCGGGGAGCTGTTTTTT
TRBJ1-1	TRBV27	TRBD1	12	.	CASSQTGGAAFF	TGTGCCAGCAGCCAGACAGGGGGCGCGGCTTTCTTT
TRBJ2-7	TRBV7-9	.	12	.	CASSLFRYEQYF	TGTGCCAGCAGCTTATTTCGGTACGAGCAGTACTTC
TRBJ2-7	TRBV4-1	.	13	.	CASSRQAGYEQYF	TGCGCCAGCTCCCGACAGGCAGGCTACGAGCAGTACTTC
TRBJ1-3	TRBV3-1/TRBV3-2	.	19	.	CASSQVTGPLTYSGNTIYF	TGTGCCAGCAGCCAGGTAACAGGACCCTTAACCTACTCTGGAAACACCATATATTTT
TRBJ1-6	TRBV7-6	.	15	.	CASSLGIGDNSPLHF	TGTGCCAGCAGCTTGGGTATAGGGGATAATTCACCCCTCCACTTT
TRBJ2-5	TRBV27	.	16	.	CASSLYGTQYQETQYF	TGTGCCAGCAGTCTATACGGGACTCAGTACCAAGAGACCCAGTACTTC
TRBJ1-1	TRBV5-1	.	15	.	CASSPRRPGGTEAFF	TGCGCCAGCAGCCCTCGGCGCCCCGGGGGCACTGAAGCTTTCTTT
TRBJ1-1	TRBV27	TRBD1	15	.	CASSSRTGRNTEAFF	TGTGCCAGCAGTTCTCGGACAGGGAGGAACACTGAAGCTTTCTTT
TRBJ2-1	TRBV4-2	TRBD2	16	.	CASSQGETSGVDGQFF	TGTGCCAGCAGCCAAGGAGAGACTAGCGGGGTGGATGGGCAGTTCTTC
TRBJ1-1	TRBV27	.	13	.	CASSFTTGTEAFF	TGTGCCAGCAGTTTTACCACAGGGACTGAAGCTTTCTTT
TRBJ1-2	TRBV5-4	.	15	.	CASSLSGTINYGYTF	TGTGCCAGCAGCTTGAGCGGGACCATCAACTATGGCTACACCTTC
TRBJ2-3	TRBV3-1/TRBV3-2	.	14	.	CASSSSVEWNTQYF	TGTGCCAGCAGCTCCTCGGTGGAGTGGAATACGCAGTATTTT
TRBJ2-7	TRBV5-1	TRBD1	15	.	CASSLSGTGSYEQYF	TGCGCCAGCAGCTTATCCGGGACAGGGAGCTACGAGCAGTACTTC
TRBJ1-2	TRBV3-1/TRBV3-2	.	15	.	CASSQQSQGKGGYTF	TGTGCCAGCAGCCAACAATCCCAGGGAAAGGGTGGCTACACCTTC
TRBJ1-4	TRBV5-8	TRBD1	18	.	CASSSHRDRAATNEKLFF	TGTGCCAGCAGCTCGCACCGGGACAGGGCCGCAACTAATGAAAAACTGTTTTTT
TRBJ1-1	TRBV30	.	14	.	CAWSVGQRNTEAFF	TGTGCCTGGAGTGTGGGGCAGCGCAACACTGAAGCTTTCTTT
TRBJ1-3	TRBV18	.	13	.	CASSPPSGNTIYF	TGTGCCAGCTCACCCCCATCTGGAAACACCATATATTTT
TRBJ2-1	TRBV27	.	12	.	CASSGGWNEQFF	TGTGCCAGTTCAGGTGGATGGAATGAGCAGTTCTTC
TRBJ2-2	TRBV28	.	13	.	CASRARPTGELFF	TGTGCCAGCAGAGCGCGTCCCACCGGGGAGCTGTTTTTT
TRBJ2-2	TRBV4-2	.	16	.	CASSQEAGQNTGELFF	TGTGCCAGCAGCCAAGAGGCAGGGCAGAACACCGGGGAGCTGTTTTTT
TRBJ2-7	TRBV13	.	12	.	CASSLSPDEQYF	TGTGCCAGCAGCTTAAGTCCGGACGAGCAGTACTTC
TRBJ1-4	TRBV19	.	16	once	CASFGEGGQGDEKLFF	TGTGCCAGCTTCGGGGAAGGAGGGCAGGGTGATGAAAAACTGTTTTTT
TRBJ2-1	TRBV27	TRBD2	16	.	CASSSSGTMYYNEQFF	TGTGCCAGCAGTTCCTCCGGGACTATGTACTACAATGAGCAGTTCTTC
TRBJ2-2	TRBV19	.	17	.	CASSSHSPTGNTGELFF	TGTGCCAGTAGTTCCCACTCCCCTACAGGGAACACCGGGGAGCTGTTTTTT
TRBJ1-5	TRBV29-1	.	12	few	CSVGLMREPQHF	TGCAGCGTTGGTTTGATGCGTGAGCCCCAGCATTTT
TRBJ1-5	TRBV20-1	.	13	.	CSASGRNNQPQHF	TGCAGTGCTAGTGGGCGGAACAATCAGCCCCAGCATTTT
TRBJ2-7	TRBV29-1	.	12	few	CSVHQGSYEQYF	TGCAGCGTTCATCAGGGCTCCTACGAGCAGTACTTC
TRBJ1-1	TRBV12-5	TRBD1	13	.	CASGLQGATEAFF	TGTGCTAGTGGCCTTCAGGGGGCCACTGAAGCTTTCTTT
TRBJ1-1	TRBV6-5	TRBD1	13	.	CASLRQGNTEAFF	TGTGCCAGCCTTCGACAGGGTAACACTGAAGCTTTCTTT
TRBJ1-5	TRBV4-2	TRBD1	17	.	CASSDGTGGSSNQPQHF	TGTGCCAGCAGTGACGGGACAGGGGGATCTAGCAATCAGCCCCAGCATTTT
TRBJ1-5	TRBV5-6	.	16	.	CASSLGTGVGNQPQHF	TGTGCCAGCAGCTTGGGAACGGGGGTCGGCAATCAGCCCCAGCATTTT
TRBJ2-3	TRBV4-2	TRBD2	15	.	CASSQRSGGVDTQYF	TGTGCCAGCAGCCAACGAAGCGGGGGGGTCGATACGCAGTATTTT
TRBJ1-5	TRBV19	.	15	.	CASSIQGTSNQPQHF	TGTGCCAGTAGTATACAGGGTACCAGCAATCAGCCCCAGCATTTT
TRBJ2-7	TRBV19	TRBD1	15	.	CASSSQTGATGEQYF	TGTGCCAGTAGCTCCCAGACAGGGGCGACTGGCGAGCAGTACTTC
TRBJ1-1	TRBV7-3	.	13	.	CASSFGRNTEAFF	TGTGCCAGCAGCTTCGGTAGGAACACTGAAGCTTTCTTT
TRBJ2-5	TRBV15	TRBD2	15	.	CATSRDRGGAETQYF	TGTGCCACCAGCAGAGATCGGGGGGGGGCAGAGACCCAGTACTTC
TRBJ2-7	TRBV3-1/TRBV3-2	.	14	.	CASAASVGAYEQYF	TGTGCCAGCGCCGCCAGTGTAGGGGCCTACGAGCAGTACTTC
TRBJ1-4	TRBV6-4	TRBD1	14	.	CASRDSDRDGKLFF	TGTGCCAGCAGAGATTCGGACAGGGATGGAAAACTGTTTTTT
TRBJ2-3	TRBV30	.	15	.	CAWTAGSSSTDTQYF	TGTGCCTGGACCGCCGGGTCTTCGAGCACAGATACGCAGTATTTT
TRBJ1-3	TRBV29-1	.	15	.	CSVELFSGSGNTIYF	TGCAGCGTTGAGCTATTCTCAGGCTCCGGAAACACCATATATTTT